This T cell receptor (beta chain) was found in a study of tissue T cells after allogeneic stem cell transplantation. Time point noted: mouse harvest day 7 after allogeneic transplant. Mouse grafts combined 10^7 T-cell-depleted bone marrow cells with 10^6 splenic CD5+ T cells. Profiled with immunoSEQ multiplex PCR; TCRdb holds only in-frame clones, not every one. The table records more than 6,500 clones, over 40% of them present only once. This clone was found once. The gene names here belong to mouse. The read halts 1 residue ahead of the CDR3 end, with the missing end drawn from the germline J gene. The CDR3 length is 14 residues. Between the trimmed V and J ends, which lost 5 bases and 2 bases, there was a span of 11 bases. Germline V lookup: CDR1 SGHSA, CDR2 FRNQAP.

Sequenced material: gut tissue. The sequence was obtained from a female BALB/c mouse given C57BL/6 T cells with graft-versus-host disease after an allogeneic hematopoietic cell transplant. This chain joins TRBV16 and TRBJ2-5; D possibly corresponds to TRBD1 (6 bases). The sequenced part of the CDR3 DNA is TGTGCAAGCAGCCAACAGGGTGGCCAAGACACCCAGTAC. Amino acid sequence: CASSQQGGQDTQY. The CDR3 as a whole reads CASSQQGGQDTQYF.